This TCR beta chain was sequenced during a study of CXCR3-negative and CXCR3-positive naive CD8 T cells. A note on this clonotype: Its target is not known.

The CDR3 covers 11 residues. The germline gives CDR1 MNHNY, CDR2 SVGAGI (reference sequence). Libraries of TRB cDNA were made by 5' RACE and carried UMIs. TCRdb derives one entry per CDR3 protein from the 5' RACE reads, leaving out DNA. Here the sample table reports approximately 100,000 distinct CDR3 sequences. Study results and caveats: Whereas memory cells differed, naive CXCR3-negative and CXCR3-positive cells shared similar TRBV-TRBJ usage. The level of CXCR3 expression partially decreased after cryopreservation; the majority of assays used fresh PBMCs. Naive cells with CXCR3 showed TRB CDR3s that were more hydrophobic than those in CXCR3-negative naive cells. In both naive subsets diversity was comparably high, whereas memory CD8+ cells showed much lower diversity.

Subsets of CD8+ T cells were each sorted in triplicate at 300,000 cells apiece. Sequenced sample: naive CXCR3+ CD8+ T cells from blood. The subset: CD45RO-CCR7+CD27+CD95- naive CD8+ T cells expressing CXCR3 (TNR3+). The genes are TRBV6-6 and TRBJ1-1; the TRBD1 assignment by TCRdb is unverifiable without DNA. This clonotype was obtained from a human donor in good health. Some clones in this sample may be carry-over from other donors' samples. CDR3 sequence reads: CATRGGTEAFF.